This TCR beta chain was retrieved from a study of vaccination effects on CD4 cells after COVID-19 (dated by TCRdb to between 2021 and 2024). Regarding the research as a whole: Each participant got two doses of an mRNA SARS-CoV-2 vaccine, either BNT162b2 or mRNA-1273. The full study included some 10 COVID-19 convalescent patients and several SARS-CoV-2-naive healthy vaccine recipients. Cultures from other donors in the study were sequenced using the Oncomine TCR Beta short-read assay on an Illumina iSeq 100. SARS-CoV-2 spike-specific CD4+ TCR repertoires were compared before and after mRNA vaccination in COVID-19 convalescent patients and in infection-naive vaccine recipients.

The library was produced with the immunoSEQ multiplex PCR assay. DNA from the CD4+ T cells that had been cultured and isolated underwent TCR beta CDR3 sequencing. The authors' pipeline ran thus. Non-productive TCR sequences were removed and reads were trimmed to the CDR3 region, keeping CDR3s of at least 7 amino acids. The MANAFEST web app was used to pick out antigen-specific clonotypes by comparing their expansion in peptide wells with that in reference cultures. To be called positive, a clone needed expansion at FDR<0.05 compared with the reference and with all other wells, an odds ratio greater than 5, and a frequency greater than 0.1% in two replicate wells. Clonotypes significantly expanded in SARS-CoV-2 spike wells and in at least one common cold coronavirus spike condition were defined as cross-reactive. CDR3 similarity was assessed by Levenshtein distance with the stringdist R package, and unrooted trees were built with ape in R 3.6.1. This is the immuneACCESS table as TCRdb keeps it, with only in-frame sequences that have V and J called. A part of the clones is gone; compared with another copy, unresolved V genes explain less than half, and the rest is unexplained. V, J and clone size are taken as reported in that table, and D and trimming were inferred from the DNA itself. The sample table records approximately 23,000 clones; 70% to 80% of these occur just once. Approximately 13% of the sample lies in the top ten.

CDR1 is given as ENHRY and CDR2 as SYGVKD, both from the germline V gene. V is pruned by 8 bases and J by 7 bases, leaving 13 bases of the junction without a gene match. From the cysteine up to the phenylalanine, the CDR3 has a length of 14 residues. Of all the DNA, just the CDR3 is kept, 42 bases in frame from base 1. In the ViraFEST assay, PBMC were stimulated with viral peptide pools, and antigen-specific CD4+ T cell clonotypes were then identified by expansion using TCR sequencing. After less than 13 days of culture, CD4+ T cells were isolated with the EasySep CD4+ T cell isolation kit. Healthy vaccine recipients had no prior SARS-CoV-2 infection, confirmed by negative nucleocapsid antibodies before and after vaccination. Each well held around 2 million PBMC cultured in IMDM containing roughly 5% human AB serum, roughly 10 IU/ml IL-2 and gentamicin, along with roughly 10 ug/ml peptides. Half of the culture medium was replaced with fresh IL-2-containing medium on days 3 and 7. Each peptide stimulation condition was cultured in triplicate wells unless otherwise noted. PBMC were separated from whole blood using Ficoll-Paque Plus gradient centrifugation and were then either cryopreserved at -140C or used fresh. The overlapping peptide pools covered the spike proteins of SARS-CoV-2 and of the common cold coronaviruses HCoV-NL63, HCoV-OC43 and HCoV-229E. The QIAamp micro DNA kit was used to extract genomic DNA from the cultured CD4+ T cells.

The study at large found these results: At late post-vaccination timepoints, both infection-induced and vaccine-induced clones showed marked clonal contraction, consistent with waning T cell responses. The study was limited by a small number of convalescent patients, and early post-infection timepoints were lacking. Among healthy vaccine recipients, nearly all vaccine-induced clones were SARS-CoV-2 mono-reactive, and only 1 of 255 was cross-reactive with common cold coronaviruses.

About this clone itself: This receptor's antigen is unknown. Within one base of it there is no much larger clone, and no base qualities were kept.

The chain uses TRBV10-3 and TRBJ1-2; TRBD1 matches 7 bases in the middle. The sequencing here drew on CD4+ T cells from PBMCs cultured with HCoV-OC43 spike peptides, taken before COVID-19 vaccination. The sample's cell subset or site label is to be understood as: HCoV-OC43 spike overlapping peptide pool stimulation. This TCR came from a human donor who received a COVID-19 vaccine. The DNA reads TGTGCCATCCAGGGGACAGAAGGGTATAGTGGCTACACCTTC. It codes for CAIQGTEGYSGYTF.